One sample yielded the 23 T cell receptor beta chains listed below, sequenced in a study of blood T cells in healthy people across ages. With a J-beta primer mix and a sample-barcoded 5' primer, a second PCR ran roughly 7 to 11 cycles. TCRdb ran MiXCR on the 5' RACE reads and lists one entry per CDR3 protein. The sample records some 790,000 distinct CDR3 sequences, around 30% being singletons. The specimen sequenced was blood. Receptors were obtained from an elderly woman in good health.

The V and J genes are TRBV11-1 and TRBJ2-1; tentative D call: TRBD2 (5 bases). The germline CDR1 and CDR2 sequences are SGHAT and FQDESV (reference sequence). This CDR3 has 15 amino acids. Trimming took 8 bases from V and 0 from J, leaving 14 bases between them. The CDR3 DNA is TGTGCCAGCGGTTCGACTATCAGCTCCTACAATGAGCAGTTCTTC. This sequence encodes CASGSTISSYNEQFF. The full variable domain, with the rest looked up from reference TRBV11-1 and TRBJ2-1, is EAEVAQSPRYKITEKSQAVAFWCDPISGHATLYWYRQILGQGPELLVQFQDESVVDDSQLPKDRFSAERLKGVDSTLKIQPAELGDSAMYLCASGSTISSYNEQFFGPGTRLTVL.

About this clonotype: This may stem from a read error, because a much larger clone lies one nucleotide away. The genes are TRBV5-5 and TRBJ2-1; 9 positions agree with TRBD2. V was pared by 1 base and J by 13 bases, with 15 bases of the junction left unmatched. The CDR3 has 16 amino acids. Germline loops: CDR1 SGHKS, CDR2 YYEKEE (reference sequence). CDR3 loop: CASSLTGGGAVETQFF. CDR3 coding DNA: TGTGCCAGCAGCTTGACTGGCGGGGGGGCCGTCGAGACCCAGTTCTTC.

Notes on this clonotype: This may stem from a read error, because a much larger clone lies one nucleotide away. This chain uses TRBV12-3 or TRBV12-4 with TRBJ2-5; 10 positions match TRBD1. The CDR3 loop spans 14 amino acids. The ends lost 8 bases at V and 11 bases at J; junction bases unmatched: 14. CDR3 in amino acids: CASSGDRGVNEQYF. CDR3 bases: TGTGCCAGCTCCGGGGACAGGGGAGTGAATGAGCAGTACTTC.

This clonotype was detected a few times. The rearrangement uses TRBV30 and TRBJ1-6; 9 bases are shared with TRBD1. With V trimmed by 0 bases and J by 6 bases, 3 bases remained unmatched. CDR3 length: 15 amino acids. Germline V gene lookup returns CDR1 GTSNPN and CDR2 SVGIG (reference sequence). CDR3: CAWSVLDRGNSPLHF. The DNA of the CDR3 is TGTGCCTGGAGTGTCTTGGACAGGGGTAATTCACCCCTCCACTTT.

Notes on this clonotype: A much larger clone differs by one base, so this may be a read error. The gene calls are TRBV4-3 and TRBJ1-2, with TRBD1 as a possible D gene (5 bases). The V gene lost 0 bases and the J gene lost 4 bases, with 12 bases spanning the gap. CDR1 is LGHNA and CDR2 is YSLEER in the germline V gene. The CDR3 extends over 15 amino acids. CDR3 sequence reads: CASSQDHGGTYGYTF. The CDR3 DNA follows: TGCGCCAGCAGCCAAGATCACGGGGGAACCTATGGCTACACCTTC.

DNA for the CDR3: TGTGCCAGCAGTTCGACAGGGGAGGTTTACAATGAGCAGTTCTTC. This sequence encodes CASSSTGEVYNEQFF. This chain joins TRBV6-5 and TRBJ2-1; the match to TRBD1 covers 8 bases. The CDR3 sequence is 15 residues long. Per the germline V gene, CDR1 is MNHEY and CDR2 is SVGAGI. V trimming: 4 bases; J trimming: 4 bases; junction bases outside the gene matches: 6.

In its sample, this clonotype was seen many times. CDR3 protein: CASSSGRGSSYEQYF. In DNA form, the CDR3 reads TGTGCCAGCAGCTCAGGTAGGGGAAGCTCCTACGAGCAGTACTTC. This chain links TRBV7-2 with TRBJ2-7; tentative D call: TRBD1 (5 bases). Trimming left V 4 bases short and J 0 bases short, with 13 bases between. The germline V gene encodes CDR1 SGHTA and CDR2 FQGNSA. The length of the CDR3 is 15 residues.

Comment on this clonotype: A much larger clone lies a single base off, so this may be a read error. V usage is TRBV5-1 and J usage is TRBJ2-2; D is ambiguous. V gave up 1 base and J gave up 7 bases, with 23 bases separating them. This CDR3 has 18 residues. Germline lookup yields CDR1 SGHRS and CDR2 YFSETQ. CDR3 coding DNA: TGCGCCAGCAGCTTGCGAGAGCCGGTCTCGGGTTTCATCGGGGAGCTGTTTTTT. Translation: CASSLREPVSGFIGELFF.

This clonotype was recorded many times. CDR3 nucleotides: TGTGCCAGCAGCTCCCTTGTGACTAGCGGGGGACCCGAGTTCTTC. As protein: CASSSLVTSGGPEFF. The V gene is TRBV7-8, the J gene TRBJ2-1; 12 nucleotides agree with TRBD2. This CDR3 comprises 15 residues. Germline V CDR1 and CDR2: SGHVS, FQNEAQ. The V gene end was trimmed by 4 bases and the J gene end by 14 bases; junction bases not matched to a gene: 12.

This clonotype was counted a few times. The CDR3 loop reads CASSAGLAGAVTGELFF. As DNA, the CDR3 is TGCGCCAGCAGCGCGGGACTAGCGGGGGCGGTCACCGGGGAGCTGTTTTTT. This rearrangement joins TRBV5-1 to TRBJ2-2, with 14 bases fitting TRBD2. The CDR3 is 17 amino acids. Per the germline V gene, CDR1 is SGHRS and CDR2 is YFSETQ. J lost 4 bases, V lost 4 bases, and 6 bases had no gene match.

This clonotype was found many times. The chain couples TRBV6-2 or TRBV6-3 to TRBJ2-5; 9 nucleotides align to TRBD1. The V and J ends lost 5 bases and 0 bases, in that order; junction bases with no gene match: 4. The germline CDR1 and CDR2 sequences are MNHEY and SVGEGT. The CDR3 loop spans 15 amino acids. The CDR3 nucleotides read TGTGCCAGCAGTGACCGGGACAGGGACCAAGAGACCCAGTACTTC. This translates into CASSDRDRDQETQYF.

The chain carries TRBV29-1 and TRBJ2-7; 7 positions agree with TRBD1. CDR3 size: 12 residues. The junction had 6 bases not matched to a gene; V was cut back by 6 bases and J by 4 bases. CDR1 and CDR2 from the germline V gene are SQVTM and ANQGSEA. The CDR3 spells CSVTTGMYEQYF. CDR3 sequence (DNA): TGCAGCGTGACGACAGGGATGTACGAGCAGTACTTC.

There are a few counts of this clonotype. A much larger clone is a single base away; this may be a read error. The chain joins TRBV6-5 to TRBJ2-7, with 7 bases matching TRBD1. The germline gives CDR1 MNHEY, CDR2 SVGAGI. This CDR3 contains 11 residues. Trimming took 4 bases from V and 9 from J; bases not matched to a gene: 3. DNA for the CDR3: TGTGCCAGCAGTTGCAGGGGGTCGCAGTACTTC. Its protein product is CASSCRGSQYF.

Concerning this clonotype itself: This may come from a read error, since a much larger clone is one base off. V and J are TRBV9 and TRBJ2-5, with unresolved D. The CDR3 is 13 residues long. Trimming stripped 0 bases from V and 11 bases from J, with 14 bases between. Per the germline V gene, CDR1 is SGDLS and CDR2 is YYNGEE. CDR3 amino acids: CASSVVLGNEQYF. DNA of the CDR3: TGTGCCAGCAGCGTAGTGTTGGGAAATGAGCAGTACTTC.

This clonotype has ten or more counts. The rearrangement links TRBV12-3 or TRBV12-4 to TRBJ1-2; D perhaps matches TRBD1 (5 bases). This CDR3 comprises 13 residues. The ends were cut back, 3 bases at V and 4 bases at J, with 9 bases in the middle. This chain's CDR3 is CASSFEGPYGYTF. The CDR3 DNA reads TGTGCCAGCAGTTTCGAGGGGCCCTATGGCTACACCTTC.

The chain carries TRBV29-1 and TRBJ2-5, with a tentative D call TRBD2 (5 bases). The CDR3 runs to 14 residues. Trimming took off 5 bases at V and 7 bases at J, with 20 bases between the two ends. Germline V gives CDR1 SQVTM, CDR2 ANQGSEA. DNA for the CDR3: TGCAGCGTTATGAATCGACTGGAGGATCGGACCCAGTACTTC. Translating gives CSVMNRLEDRTQYF.

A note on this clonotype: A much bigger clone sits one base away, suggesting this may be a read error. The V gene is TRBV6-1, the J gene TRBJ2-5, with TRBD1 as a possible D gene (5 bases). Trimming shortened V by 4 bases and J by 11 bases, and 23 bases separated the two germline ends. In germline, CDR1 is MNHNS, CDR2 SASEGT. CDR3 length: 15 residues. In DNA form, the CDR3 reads TGTGCCAGCAGTGTAAACAGGCCCTCCTACAATGAGCAGTACTTC. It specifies CASSVNRPSYNEQYF.

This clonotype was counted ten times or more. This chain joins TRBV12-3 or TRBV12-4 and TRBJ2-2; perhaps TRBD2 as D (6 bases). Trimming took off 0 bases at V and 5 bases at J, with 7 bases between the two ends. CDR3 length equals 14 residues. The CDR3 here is CASSLAGRTGELFF. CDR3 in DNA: TGTGCCAGCAGTTTAGCGGGGAGGACCGGGGAGCTGTTTTTT.

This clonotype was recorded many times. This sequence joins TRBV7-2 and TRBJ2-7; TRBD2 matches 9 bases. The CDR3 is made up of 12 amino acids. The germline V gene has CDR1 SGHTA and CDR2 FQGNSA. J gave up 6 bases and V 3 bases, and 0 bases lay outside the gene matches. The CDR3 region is CASSLTSGEQYF. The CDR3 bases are TGTGCCAGCAGCTTGACTAGCGGCGAGCAGTACTTC.

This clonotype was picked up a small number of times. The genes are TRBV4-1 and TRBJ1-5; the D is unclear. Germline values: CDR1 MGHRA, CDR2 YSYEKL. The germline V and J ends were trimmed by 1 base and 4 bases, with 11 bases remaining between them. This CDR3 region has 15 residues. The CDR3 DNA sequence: TGCGCCAGCAGCCAAGTCTCAGGCCCGAATCAGCCCCAGCATTTT. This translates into CASSQVSGPNQPQHF.

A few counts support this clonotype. CDR3 sequence: CASSRKLGSPLHF. The DNA of the CDR3 is TGTGCCAGCAGCCGAAAGCTGGGTTCACCCCTCCACTTT. The V and J genes are TRBV3-1 and TRBJ1-6; D unresolved. The CDR3 loop spans 13 amino acids. CDR1 is LGHDT and CDR2 is YNNKEL in the germline V gene (reference sequence). Deletions cut 4 bases from V and 9 bases from J, with 10 bases between. Looking up the rest from reference TRBV3-1 and TRBJ1-6 gives the full variable domain: DTAVSQTPKYLVTQMGNDKSIKCEQNLGHDTMYWYKQDSKKFLKIMFSYNNKELIINETVPNRFSPKSPDKAHLNLHINSLELGDSAVYFCASSRKLGSPLHFGNGTRLTVT.

The CDR3 coding sequence is TGTGCCTCCAAAGGGGGCCTAGTTCGGAATGAGCAGTTCTTC. This gives the protein CASKGGLVRNEQFF. This chain links TRBV3-1 with TRBJ2-1; 7 bases map to TRBD1. The trim removed 11 bases at V and 7 bases at J, leaving 14 bases unmatched. This CDR3 region has 14 residues. The germline CDR1 and CDR2 sequences are LGHDT and YNNKEL (reference sequence).

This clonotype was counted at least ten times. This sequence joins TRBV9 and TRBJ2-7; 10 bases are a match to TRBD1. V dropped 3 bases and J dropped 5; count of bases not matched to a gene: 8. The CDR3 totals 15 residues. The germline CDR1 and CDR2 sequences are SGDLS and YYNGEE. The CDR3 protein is CASSANDRGLNEQYF. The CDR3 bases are TGTGCCAGCAGCGCAAATGACAGGGGGCTCAACGAGCAGTACTTC.